Listed here is a single T cell receptor (beta chain). The data are from a study of blood T cell repertoires in COVID-19. As for the study in general: COVID-19 samples collected from the United States, Italy and Spain covered acute and convalescent phases. Sources were T cells, B-cell-depleted T cells, or PBMCs; the material itself was cDNA or gDNA.

The CDR3 runs 17 residues. Trimming took 3 bases from V and 9 from J, leaving 24 bases between them. Germline-derived CDR1 and CDR2 are SGHTA and FQGNSA. In the study's own analysis: Estimation of nucleated cell counts relied on the amplification of reference gene primers. TCRdb's copy holds only in-frame clones and misses some; the assay was immunoSEQ multiplex PCR. The DNA was the basis for D and trimming; V, J and clone size are from that table. The sample carries 200,000 to 250,000 clones, approximately 91% recorded once. J is TRBJ1-5 and V is TRBV7-2, with D perhaps matching TRBD1 (6 bases). Sequenced sample: peripheral blood. This clonotype was obtained from a woman aged 40 to 50 who had recovered from COVID-19. The CDR3: CASSLTGTPLGVRPQHF. Written as DNA, the CDR3 is TGTGCCAGCAGCTTGACCGGGACACCCTTGGGGGTACGGCCCCAGCATTTT.